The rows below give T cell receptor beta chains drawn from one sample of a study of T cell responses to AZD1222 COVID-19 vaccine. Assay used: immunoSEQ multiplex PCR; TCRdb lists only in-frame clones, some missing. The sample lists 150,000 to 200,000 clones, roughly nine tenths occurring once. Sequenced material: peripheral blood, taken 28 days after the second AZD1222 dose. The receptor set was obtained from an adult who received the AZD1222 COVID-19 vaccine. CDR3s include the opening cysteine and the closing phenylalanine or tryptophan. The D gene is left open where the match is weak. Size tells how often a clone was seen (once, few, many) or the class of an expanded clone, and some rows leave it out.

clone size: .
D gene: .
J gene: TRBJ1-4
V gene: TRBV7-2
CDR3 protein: CASSPDWYNEKLFF
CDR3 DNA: TGTGCCAGCAGCCCTGACTGGTATAATGAAAAACTGTTTTTT

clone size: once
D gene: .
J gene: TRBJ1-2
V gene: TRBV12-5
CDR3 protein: CASVKAPYGYTF
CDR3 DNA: TGTGCTAGTGTAAAAGCCCCCTATGGCTACACCTTC

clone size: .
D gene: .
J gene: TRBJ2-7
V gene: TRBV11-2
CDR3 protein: CASSPYAQGGYEQYF
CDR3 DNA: TGTGCCAGCAGCCCCTATGCCCAGGGCGGGTACGAGCAGTACTTC

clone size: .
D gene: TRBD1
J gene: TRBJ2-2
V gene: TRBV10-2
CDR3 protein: CASSTRQGRTGELFF
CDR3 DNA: TGCGCCAGCAGTACAAGACAGGGGCGGACCGGGGAGCTGTTTTTT

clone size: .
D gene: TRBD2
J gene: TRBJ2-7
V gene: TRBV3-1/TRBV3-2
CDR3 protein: CASSLLADEQYF
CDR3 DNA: TGTGCCAGCAGCTTACTAGCGGACGAGCAGTACTTC

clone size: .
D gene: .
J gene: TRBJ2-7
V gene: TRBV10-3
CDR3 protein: CAISESNSQWSEQYF
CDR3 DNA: TGTGCCATCAGTGAGTCGAACAGCCAGTGGTCCGAGCAGTACTTC

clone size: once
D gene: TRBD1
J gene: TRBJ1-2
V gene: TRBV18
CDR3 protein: CASSLTGGNGYTF
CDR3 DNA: TGTGCCAGCTCACTTACAGGGGGCAATGGCTACACCTTC

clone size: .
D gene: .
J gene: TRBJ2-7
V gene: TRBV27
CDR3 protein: CASSSAGYEQYF
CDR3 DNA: TGTGCCAGCAGCTCCGCGGGGTACGAGCAGTACTTC

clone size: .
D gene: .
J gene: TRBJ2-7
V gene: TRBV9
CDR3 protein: CASSVGIGYYYEQYF
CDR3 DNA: TGTGCCAGCAGCGTAGGGATAGGTTACTACTACGAGCAGTACTTC

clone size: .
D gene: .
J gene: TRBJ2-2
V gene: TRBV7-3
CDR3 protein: CASSHDFSTGELFF
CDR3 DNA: TGTGCCAGCAGCCACGACTTTTCCACCGGGGAGCTGTTTTTT

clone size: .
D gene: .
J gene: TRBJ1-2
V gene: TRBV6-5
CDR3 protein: CASSYSDLGGYTF
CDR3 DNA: TGTGCCAGCAGTTACTCAGACCTAGGGGGCTACACCTTC

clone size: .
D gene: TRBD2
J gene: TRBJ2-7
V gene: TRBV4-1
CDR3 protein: CASSQEVAGAEQYF
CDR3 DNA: TGCGCCAGCAGCCAAGAGGTAGCGGGGGCCGAGCAGTACTTC

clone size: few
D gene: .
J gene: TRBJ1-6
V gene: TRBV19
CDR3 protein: CASSPGGNNSPLHF
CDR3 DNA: TGTGCCAGTAGTCCCGGGGGTAATAATTCACCCCTCCACTTT

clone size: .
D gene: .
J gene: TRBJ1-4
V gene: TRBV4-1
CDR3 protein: CASSQGVRARVELFF
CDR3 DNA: TGCGCCAGCAGCCAAGGTGTCCGGGCCCGGGTGGAACTGTTTTTT

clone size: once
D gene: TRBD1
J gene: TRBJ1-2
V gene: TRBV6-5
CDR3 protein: CASNRQGARGYTF
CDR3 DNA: TGTGCCAGCAACAGACAGGGGGCGCGAGGCTACACCTTC

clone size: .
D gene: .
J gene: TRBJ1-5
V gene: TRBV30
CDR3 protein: CAWTGGNQPQHF
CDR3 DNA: TGTGCCTGGACAGGGGGCAATCAGCCCCAGCATTTT

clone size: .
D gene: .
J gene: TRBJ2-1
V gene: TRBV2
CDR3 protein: CATREQTGNEQFF
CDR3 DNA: TGTGCCACCAGAGAGCAGACGGGCAATGAGCAGTTCTTC

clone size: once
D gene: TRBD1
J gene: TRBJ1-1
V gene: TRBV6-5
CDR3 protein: CASSSSGGFTEAFF
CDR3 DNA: TGTGCCAGCAGTTCATCAGGGGGTTTTACTGAAGCTTTCTTT